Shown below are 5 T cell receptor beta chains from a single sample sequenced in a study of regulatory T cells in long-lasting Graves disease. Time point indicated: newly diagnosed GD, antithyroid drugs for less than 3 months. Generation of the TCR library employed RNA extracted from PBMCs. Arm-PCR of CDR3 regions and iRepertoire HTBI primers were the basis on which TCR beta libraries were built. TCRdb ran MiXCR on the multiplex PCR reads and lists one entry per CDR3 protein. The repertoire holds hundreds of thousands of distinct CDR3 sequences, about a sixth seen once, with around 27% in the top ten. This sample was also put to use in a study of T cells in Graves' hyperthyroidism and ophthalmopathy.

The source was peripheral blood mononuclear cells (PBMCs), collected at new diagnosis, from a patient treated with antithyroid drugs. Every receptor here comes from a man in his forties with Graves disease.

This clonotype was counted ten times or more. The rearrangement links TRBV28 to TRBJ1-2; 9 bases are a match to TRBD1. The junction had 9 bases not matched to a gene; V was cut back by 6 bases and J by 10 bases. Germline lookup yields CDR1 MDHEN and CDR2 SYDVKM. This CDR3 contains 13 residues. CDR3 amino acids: CASRLPGQGSYTF. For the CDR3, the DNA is TGTGCCAGCAGGCTACCGGGACAGGGATCCTACACCTTC.

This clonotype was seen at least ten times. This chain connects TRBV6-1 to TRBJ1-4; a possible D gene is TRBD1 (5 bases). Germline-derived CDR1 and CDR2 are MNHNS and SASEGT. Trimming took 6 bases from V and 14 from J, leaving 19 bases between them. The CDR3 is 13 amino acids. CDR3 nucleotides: TGTGCCAGCAGGGACCCCACGGGGCGGAGGCTGTTTTTT. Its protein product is CASRDPTGRRLFF.

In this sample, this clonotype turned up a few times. CDR3 amino acids: CAISEFFQGGNQPQHF. DNA for the CDR3: TGTGCCATCAGTGAGTTTTTTCAGGGAGGCAATCAGCCCCAGCATTTT. J is TRBJ1-5 and V is TRBV10-3; tentatively, D is TRBD1 (5 bases). Trimming took 1 base from V and 2 from J, leaving 12 bases between them. Looked up from germline, CDR1 is ENHRY and CDR2 is SYGVKD. This CDR3 has 16 residues.

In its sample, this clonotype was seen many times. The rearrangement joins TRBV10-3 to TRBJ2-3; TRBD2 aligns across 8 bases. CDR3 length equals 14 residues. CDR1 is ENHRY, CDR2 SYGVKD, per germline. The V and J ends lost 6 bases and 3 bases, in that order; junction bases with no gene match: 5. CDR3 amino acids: CAIRTSESTDTQYF. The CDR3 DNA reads TGTGCCATCAGGACTAGCGAGTCAACAGATACGCAGTATTTT.

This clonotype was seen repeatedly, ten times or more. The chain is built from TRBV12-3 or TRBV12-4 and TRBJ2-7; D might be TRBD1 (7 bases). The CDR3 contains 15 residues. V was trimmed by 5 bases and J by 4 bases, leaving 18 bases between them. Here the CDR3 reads CASSPRGGGGYEQYF. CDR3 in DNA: TGTGCCAGCAGTCCGCGCGGAGGGGGCGGGTACGAGCAGTACTTC.